This TCR beta chain was recovered during a study of T-cell reconstitution after alpha-beta-depleted transplantation in children. Preparing the TCRbeta library involved the use of unique molecular identifiers. MiXCR was run by TCRdb on the PCR reads, yielding one entry per CDR3 protein. The table has a few hundred thousand distinct CDR3 sequences, about 17% seen once. Between the trimmed V and J ends, which lost 3 bases and 3 bases, there was a span of 13 bases. This CDR3 contains 14 residues. The germline CDR1 and CDR2 sequences are SGHNT and YYREEE (reference sequence). J is TRBJ2-7 and V is TRBV5-4, with D unresolved. This TCR was recovered from a human donor who donated a stem cell graft to a child with acute lymphoblastic leukemia. Sequencing used PBMCs from the stem cell graft donor, obtained from the stem cell graft. The chain's CDR3 is CASSSPRSNYEQYF. CDR3 DNA: TGTGCCAGCAGCTCCCCGCGGAGTAACTACGAGCAGTACTTC.